This paragraph reports one T cell receptor beta chain. This entry comes from a study of blood T cell repertoires in COVID-19. CDR3 length: 14 amino acids. CDR1 is SGHRS and CDR2 is YFSETQ in the germline V gene. Trimming took off 5 bases at V and 8 bases at J, with 17 bases between the two ends. The assay was immunoSEQ multiplex PCR, and TCRdb's table has in-frame clones only and misses some. The table records more than 55,000 clones, 88% of them present only once. The rearrangement uses TRBV5-1 and TRBJ2-1; a weak D match, TRBD2 (8 bases). This sequence originates from a man aged 55 to 70 with acute or convalescent COVID-19. Sequences were obtained from peripheral blood. CDR3 sequence: CASRAGDSIDEQFF. The DNA of the CDR3 is TGCGCCAGCAGAGCGGGGGACAGTATCGATGAGCAGTTCTTC.